Listed below are T cell receptor beta chains from one sample, sequenced in a study of shared clonotypes between healthy human individuals. Sequencing was performed with immunoSEQ multiplex PCR; in TCRdb, only in-frame clones are kept and a portion is missing. In the table there are 2 million to 3 million clones, 93% of which are singletons. The sequenced material came from naive CD4+ T cells from PBMCs. Receptors originate from a man between 18 and 29 years old in good health. Some clones in this sample may be carry-over from other donors' samples. The CDR3 runs from the conserved cysteine through the conserved F or W. A D gene is named only where the DNA matches it firmly. Clone size is given for some rows only: seen once, a few or many times, or a class if the clone is expanded.

J: TRBJ2-7
size: .
V: TRBV5-1
D: TRBD1
CDR3: CASSWDRVSEQYF
DNA: TGCGCCAGCAGCTGGGACAGGGTCTCCGAGCAGTACTTC

J: TRBJ2-3
size: .
V: TRBV7-9
D: TRBD1
CDR3: CASSSGTGKTDTQYF
DNA: TGTGCCAGCAGCTCCGGGACAGGGAAGACAGATACGCAGTATTTT

J: TRBJ1-4
size: .
V: TRBV15
D: TRBD1
CDR3: CATSSRQGPNEKLFF
DNA: TGTGCCACCAGCAGCCGACAGGGCCCTAATGAAAAACTGTTTTTT

J: TRBJ2-5
size: .
V: TRBV6-5
D: TRBD1
CDR3: CASTDDRGQETQYF
DNA: TGTGCCAGCACCGACGACAGGGGACAAGAGACCCAGTACTTC

J: TRBJ1-1
size: .
V: TRBV7-2
D: TRBD1
CDR3: CASSTPGTGLSTEAFF
DNA: TGTGCCAGCAGCACTCCTGGGACAGGTCTGAGCACTGAAGCTTTCTTT

J: TRBJ2-5
size: once
V: TRBV5-1
D: TRBD2
CDR3: CASVREGGETQYF
DNA: TGCGCCAGCGTGAGGGAGGGAGGAGAGACCCAGTACTTC

J: TRBJ2-1
size: .
V: TRBV10-3
D: .
CDR3: CAISDPHLGEQFF
DNA: TGTGCCATCAGTGACCCTCATCTCGGTGAGCAGTTCTTC

J: TRBJ2-7
size: .
V: TRBV28
D: TRBD2
CDR3: CASGRPREGRVEQYF
DNA: TGTGCCAGCGGACGACCAAGGGAGGGGAGGGTCGAGCAGTACTTC

J: TRBJ2-1
size: .
V: TRBV5-1
D: .
CDR3: CASSLEVISYNEQFF
DNA: TGCGCCAGCAGCTTGGAGGTAATCTCCTACAATGAGCAGTTCTTC

J: TRBJ1-6
size: .
V: TRBV5-1
D: .
CDR3: CASKIGSGSYNSPLHF
DNA: TGCGCCAGCAAGATTGGTTCGGGCTCCTATAATTCACCCCTCCACTTT

J: TRBJ2-5
size: .
V: TRBV5-1
D: TRBD2
CDR3: CASSPLTSGSSETQYF
DNA: TGCGCCAGCAGCCCTCTGACTAGCGGGAGTTCAGAGACCCAGTACTTC

J: TRBJ2-3
size: .
V: TRBV10-3
D: .
CDR3: CAISPVPNSSSSTDTQYF
DNA: TGTGCCATCAGCCCCGTCCCTAATTCTTCCTCTAGCACAGATACGCAGTATTTT

J: TRBJ2-1
size: .
V: TRBV9
D: TRBD1
CDR3: CASSVEDRGSYNEQFF
DNA: TGTGCCAGCAGCGTAGAAGACAGGGGGAGCTACAATGAGCAGTTCTTC

J: TRBJ2-1
size: .
V: TRBV5-1
D: .
CDR3: CASSSDGIGSGNEQFF
DNA: TGCGCCAGCAGCTCCGATGGTATCGGGAGTGGGAATGAGCAGTTCTTC

J: TRBJ1-5
size: few
V: TRBV4-1
D: .
CDR3: CASSQQPYSNQPQHF
DNA: TGCGCCAGCAGCCAACAGCCCTATAGCAATCAGCCCCAGCATTTT

J: TRBJ1-5
size: .
V: TRBV27
D: .
CDR3: CASSLAGYQPQHF
DNA: TGTGCCAGCAGTTTAGCGGGTTATCAGCCCCAGCATTTT

J: TRBJ2-7
size: .
V: TRBV5-1
D: .
CDR3: CASRSLAASSYEQYF
DNA: TGCGCCAGCAGGTCCCTAGCAGCCTCCTCCTACGAGCAGTACTTC

J: TRBJ2-1
size: .
V: TRBV6-5
D: TRBD1
CDR3: CASSYGQGRNEQFF
DNA: TGTGCCAGCAGTTATGGACAGGGGAGGAATGAGCAGTTCTTC

J: TRBJ1-5
size: .
V: TRBV28
D: .
CDR3: CAMGQSNQPQHF
DNA: TGTGCCATGGGGCAGAGCAATCAGCCCCAGCATTTT

J: TRBJ2-1
size: .
V: TRBV2
D: .
CDR3: CASSDARPSEQFF
DNA: TGTGCCAGCAGTGACGCCCGGCCAAGTGAGCAGTTCTTC

J: TRBJ1-2
size: .
V: TRBV6-6
D: TRBD1
CDR3: CASSYEGQGGGYTF
DNA: TGTGCCAGCAGTTACGAGGGACAGGGAGGAGGCTACACCTTC

J: TRBJ2-3
size: .
V: TRBV20-1
D: .
CDR3: CSASLLATQYF
DNA: TGCAGTGCTAGCCTCCTCGCTACGCAGTATTTT

J: TRBJ2-1
size: .
V: TRBV28
D: .
CDR3: CASTPGVNEQFF
DNA: TGTGCCAGCACCCCAGGTGTGAATGAGCAGTTCTTC

J: TRBJ2-3
size: .
V: TRBV6-5
D: .
CDR3: CASSYSWQGTDTQYF
DNA: TGTGCCAGCAGTTACTCGTGGCAGGGAACAGATACGCAGTATTTT

J: TRBJ1-2
size: .
V: TRBV20-1
D: .
CDR3: CSASGGYGYTF
DNA: TGCAGTGCTAGTGGCGGGTATGGCTACACCTTC

J: TRBJ2-3
size: .
V: TRBV28
D: TRBD2
CDR3: CASAPRGLTGLAGGLGTQYF
DNA: TGTGCCAGCGCCCCCCGCGGACTCACGGGACTAGCGGGAGGTCTTGGTACGCAGTATTTT

J: TRBJ1-2
size: .
V: TRBV6-6
D: .
CDR3: CASSYALGGANYGYTF
DNA: TGTGCCAGCAGTTACGCCTTGGGGGGGGCTAACTATGGCTACACCTTC